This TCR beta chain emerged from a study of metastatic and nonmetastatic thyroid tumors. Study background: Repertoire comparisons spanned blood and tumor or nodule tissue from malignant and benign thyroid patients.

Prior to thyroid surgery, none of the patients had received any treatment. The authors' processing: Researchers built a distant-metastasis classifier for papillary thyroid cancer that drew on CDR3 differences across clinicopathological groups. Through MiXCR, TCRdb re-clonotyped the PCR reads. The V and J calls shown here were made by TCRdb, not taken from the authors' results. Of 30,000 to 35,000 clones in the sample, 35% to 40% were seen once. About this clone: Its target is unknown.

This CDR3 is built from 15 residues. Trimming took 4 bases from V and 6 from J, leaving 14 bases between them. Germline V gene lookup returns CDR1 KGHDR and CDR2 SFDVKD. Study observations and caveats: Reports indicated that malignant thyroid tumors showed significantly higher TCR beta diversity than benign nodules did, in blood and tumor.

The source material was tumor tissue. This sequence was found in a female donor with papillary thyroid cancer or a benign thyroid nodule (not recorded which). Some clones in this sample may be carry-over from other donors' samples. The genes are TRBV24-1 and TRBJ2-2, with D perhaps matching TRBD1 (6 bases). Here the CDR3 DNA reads TGTGCCACCAGTGACCCGAGGGGGATGGCCGGGGAGCTGTTTTTT. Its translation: CATSDPRGMAGELFF.